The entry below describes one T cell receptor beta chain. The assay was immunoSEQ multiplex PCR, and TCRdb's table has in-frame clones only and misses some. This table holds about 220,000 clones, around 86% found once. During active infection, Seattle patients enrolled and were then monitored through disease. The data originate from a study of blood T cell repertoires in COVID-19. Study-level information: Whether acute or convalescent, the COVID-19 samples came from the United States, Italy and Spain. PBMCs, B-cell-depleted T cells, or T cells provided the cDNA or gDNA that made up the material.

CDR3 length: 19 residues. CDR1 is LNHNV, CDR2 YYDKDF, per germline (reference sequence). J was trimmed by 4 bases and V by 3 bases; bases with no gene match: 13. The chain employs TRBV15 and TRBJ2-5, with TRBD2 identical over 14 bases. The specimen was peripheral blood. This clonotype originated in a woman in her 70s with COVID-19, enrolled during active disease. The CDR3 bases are TGTGCCACCAGCAGTGACTCGGGACTAGCGGGAGTCGTAGGAGAGACCCAGTACTTC. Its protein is CATSSDSGLAGVVGETQYF.